Below are 14 T cell receptor beta chains sequenced from a single sample in a study of T cell changes during pregnancy in multiple sclerosis. TCRdb's table, derived via immunoSEQ multiplex PCR, lists solely in-frame clones and lacks some. The sample records around 58,000 clones, roughly 90% being singletons. This sample comprised peripheral blood, obtained before pregnancy. The source of these receptors is a female donor with multiple sclerosis, enrolled in a pregnancy study.

The chain couples TRBV7-3 to TRBJ2-1; 9 bases fit TRBD2. The germline CDR1 and CDR2 sequences are SGHTA and FQGTGA. CDR3 length: 15 residues. After removal of 5 bases from V and 4 bases from J, the junction contained 6 bases not matched to a gene. The CDR3 here is CASSQRGAQYNEQFF. The DNA of the CDR3 is TGTGCCAGCAGCCAGCGGGGGGCCCAGTACAATGAGCAGTTCTTC.

A single count supports this clone. V gene TRBV7-9 combines with J gene TRBJ2-7; perhaps TRBD1 as D (5 bases). CDR1 is SEHNR, CDR2 FQNEAQ, per germline (reference sequence). The CDR3 covers 15 residues. V dropped 0 bases and J dropped 0 bases, with 9 bases sitting between them. The CDR3 DNA reads TGTGCCAGCAGCTTAGCAGGGGCAACCTCCTACGAGCAGTACTTC. Translation: CASSLAGATSYEQYF.

The V and J genes are TRBV19 and TRBJ2-1; no definite D call. CDR3 length: 12 amino acids. CDR1 and CDR2 from the germline V gene are LNHDA and SQIVND (reference sequence). Trimming shortened V by 8 bases and J by 4 bases, and 9 bases separated the two germline ends. CDR3 nucleotide sequence: TGTGCCAGTCTTGACTGGTACAATGAGCAGTTCTTC. Residues: CASLDWYNEQFF.

The chain recombines TRBV18 with TRBJ1-5; 7 positions agree with TRBD1. Per germline, CDR1 KGHSH and CDR2 LQKENI. This CDR3 has 13 residues. The trim removed 2 bases at V and 5 bases at J, leaving 0 bases unmatched. For the CDR3, the DNA is TGTGCCAGCTCACCAGGACAGGATCAGCCCCAGCATTTT. Its translation is CASSPGQDQPQHF.

This sequence joins TRBV21-1 and TRBJ1-1; the D call TRBD1 from the table was never checked on the DNA. TRBV21-1 is given as a pseudogene. This CDR3 is built from 15 residues. CDR3 coding DNA: TGTGCCAGCAGCCACAGGGGGCGGGTTGTGACTGAAGCTTTCTTT. Translated, it gives CASSHRGRVVTEAFF.

This chain connects TRBV6-6 to TRBJ2-3; TRBD1 matches 11 bases. Germline assignment: CDR1 MNHNY and CDR2 SVGAGI (reference sequence). CDR3 length: 15 residues. The V segment lost 5 bases and the J segment 4 bases; nucleotides outside the gene matches: 5. This chain's CDR3 is CASSTGTGGPDTQYF. The CDR3 nucleotides read TGTGCCAGCAGTACCGGGACAGGGGGACCAGATACGCAGTATTTT.

The genes are TRBV11-2 and TRBJ2-3, with a possible D match to TRBD1 (6 bases). CDR1 is SGHAT, CDR2 FQNNGV, per germline. The CDR3 runs to 17 residues. The germline V and J ends were trimmed by 5 bases and 0 bases, with 18 bases remaining between them. CDR3 loop: CASSGLGQSSSTDTQYF. CDR3 in DNA: TGTGCCAGCAGCGGTCTCGGACAGTCTAGTAGCACAGATACGCAGTATTTT.

This chain connects TRBV6-6 to TRBJ2-4; maybe TRBD1 (5 bases). The CDR3 is made up of 11 amino acids. CDR1 and CDR2 from the germline V gene are MNHNY and SVGAGI (reference sequence). With 6 bases removed from V and 7 bases from J, the gap between germline ends came to 7 bases. CDR3 sequence reads: CASSPGNIQYF. Written as DNA, the CDR3 is TGTGCCAGCAGCCCAGGGAACATTCAGTACTTC.

The chain joins TRBV5-8 to TRBJ2-3; 7 nucleotides match TRBD1. The CDR3 runs 15 residues. V lost 5 bases, J lost 0 bases, and 6 bases stayed unmatched. The V gene's germline CDR1 is SGHTS and CDR2 YDEGEE. The CDR3 reads CASSWLQGSTDTQYF. The DNA of the CDR3 is TGTGCCAGCAGTTGGCTACAGGGGAGCACAGATACGCAGTATTTT.

This chain links TRBV30 with TRBJ1-1; D gene uncertain. V was cut by 4 bases and J by 2 bases, with 5 bases left in between. The germline CDR1 and CDR2 sequences are GTSNPN and SVGIG (reference sequence). The CDR3 has 11 residues. As DNA, the CDR3 is TGTGCCTGGAATAGTAACACTGAAGCTTTCTTT. Translating gives CAWNSNTEAFF.

The chain has TRBV7-2 and TRBJ2-1; the D is unclear. The CDR3 contains 12 residues. Trimming pared 1 base from V and 5 bases from J, leaving 3 bases between. In germline, CDR1 is SGHTA, CDR2 FQGNSA. CDR3 DNA: TGTGCCAGCAGCTTAGTAGACAATGAGCAGTTCTTC. Amino acid sequence: CASSLVDNEQFF. Supplemented by reference TRBV7-2 and TRBJ2-1, the full variable domain reads GAGVSQSPSNKVTEKGKDVELRCDPISGHTALYWYRQSLGQGLEFLIYFQGNSAPDKSGLPSDRFSAERTGGSVSTLTIQRTQQEDSAVYLCASSLVDNEQFFGPGTRLTVL.

This sequence joins TRBV29-1 and TRBJ1-1; 9 bases align to TRBD1. The CDR3 has 12 residues. Per germline, CDR1 SQVTM and CDR2 ANQGSEA. CDR3 sequence (DNA): TGCTACGGACAGGGGTTGAACACTGAAGCTTTCTTT. This gives the protein CYGQGLNTEAFF. Full variable domain (outside the CDR3, taken from reference TRBV29-1 and TRBJ1-1): SAVISQKPSRDICQRGTSLTIQCQVDSQVTMMFWYRQQPGQSLTLIATANQGSEATYESGFVIDKFPISRPNLTFSTLTVSNMSPEDSSIYLCYGQGLNTEAFFGQGTRLTVV.

V usage is TRBV7-6 and J usage is TRBJ2-7; TRBD1 aligns across 8 bases. The CDR3 runs 14 residues. J gave up 3 bases and V 3 bases, and 4 bases lay outside the gene matches. The germline V gene encodes CDR1 SGHVS and CDR2 FNYEAQ. The CDR3 nucleotides read TGTGCCAGCAGCTTGCGACAGGGGAACTACGAGCAGTACTTC. Translation gives CASSLRQGNYEQYF.

This clone has more than one count but fewer than ten. V is TRBV4-2 and J is TRBJ1-1; D is possibly TRBD1 (6 bases). V shed 5 bases and J shed 3 bases, with 13 bases lying between them. This CDR3 region has 14 residues. The germline V gene encodes CDR1 LGHNA and CDR2 YNFKEQ. DNA for the CDR3: TGTGCCAGCAGCGCACAGGGTGGGGACACTGAAGCTTTCTTT. As protein: CASSAQGGDTEAFF.